Listed here is a single T cell receptor (beta chain). The germline CDR1 and CDR2 sequences are MNHNY and SVGAGI (reference sequence). V lost 5 bases to trimming and J lost 5 bases, with 21 bases between them. The CDR3 spans 16 residues. These data come from a study of blood T cell repertoires in COVID-19. Sequencing used immunoSEQ multiplex PCR; TCRdb keeps in-frame clones, though not all of them. The repertoire holds 110,000 or so clones, over 65% seen once, with about 8.1% in the top ten. Sequencing was done on a sample of peripheral blood. The receptor was isolated from a woman in her 40s with acute or convalescent COVID-19. The chain combines TRBV6-6 with TRBJ1-1; D is perhaps TRBD1 (5 bases). The chain's CDR3 is CASSRLEVKKGTEAFF. The CDR3, as DNA: TGTGCCAGCAGTCGACTCGAGGTAAAAAAGGGGACTGAAGCTTTCTTT.